This T cell receptor (beta chain) was sequenced during a study of cytomegalovirus exposure and HLA in healthy donors. Study observations and caveats: Cytomegalovirus-associated TCR beta chains were listed, numbering under 200. A later analysis linked 15,000 to 20,000 TCR beta sequences to HLA alleles at 0.05 false discovery rate. Available immune exposure information covered CMV serostatus only.

Germline V gives CDR1 SGHTA, CDR2 FQGTGA. After removal of 3 bases from V and 5 bases from J, the junction contained 7 bases not matched to a gene. The CDR3 is made up of 16 amino acids. Donors consisted of healthy bone marrow donors. Researchers ran the PCR with 60 Vbeta and 13 Jbeta primers. Assay: immunoSEQ multiplex PCR; the TCRdb copy retains only in-frame clones and omits some. The sample data list roughly 110,000 clones. In the case of this clone: The antigen is unknown.

This receptor was obtained from a man aged 35-49 years in good health and CMV-seropositive. The sequencing sample was made of PBMCs. V is TRBV7-3 and J is TRBJ2-2; 9 nucleotides align to TRBD2. DNA for the CDR3: TGTGCCAGCAGCTTGGTGCGGGAGGGCCAGACCGGGGAGCTGTTTTTT. Amino acids: CASSLVREGQTGELFF. The full variable domain, its missing parts supplied by reference TRBV7-3 and TRBJ2-2, is GAGVSQTPSNKVTEKGKYVELRCDPISGHTALYWYRQSLGQGPEFLIYFQGTGAADDSGLPNDRFFAVRPEGSVSTLKIQRTERGDSAVYLCASSLVREGQTGELFFGEGSRLTVL.